The 26 T cell receptor beta chains below were found in one sample sequenced in a study of blood T cell repertoires in COVID-19. TCRdb's copy holds only in-frame clones and misses some; the assay was immunoSEQ multiplex PCR. The data hold about 140,000 clones, with approximately 90% observed a single time. Source material: peripheral blood. The receptors were gathered from a woman older than 75 with acute or convalescent COVID-19.

This clone was picked up a small number of times. The chain couples TRBV5-1 to TRBJ2-2, with a tentative D call TRBD1 (5 bases). Trimming took 4 bases from V and 3 from J, leaving 13 bases between them. In germline, CDR1 is SGHRS, CDR2 YFSETQ. There are 15 residues in the CDR3. The CDR3 DNA sequence: TGCGCCAGCAGCCAGGGCCCTGGCGACACCGGGGAGCTGTTTTTT. Residues: CASSQGPGDTGELFF.

This clone occurred once. This chain joins TRBV7-3 and TRBJ1-1; TRBD1 might be the D (5 bases). This CDR3 is built from 13 residues. V was shortened by 4 bases and J by 6 bases, with 12 bases between the two germline ends. Germline V gene lookup returns CDR1 SGHTA and CDR2 FQGTGA. This CDR3 is CASSSARGPEAFF. In nucleotides, the CDR3 is TGTGCCAGCAGCTCAGCTAGGGGCCCTGAAGCTTTCTTT.

V is TRBV5-1 and J is TRBJ2-7; 11 bases map to TRBD2. This CDR3 is built from 14 residues. Looked up from germline, CDR1 is SGHRS and CDR2 is YFSETQ. Unmatched junction bases numbered 4, after V lost 2 bases and J lost 6 bases. This CDR3 is CASSFSGGAAEQYF. CDR3 DNA sequence: TGCGCCAGCAGCTTTAGCGGGGGGGCGGCCGAGCAGTACTTC.

This chain's CDR3 is CASSPAGQNQPQHF. Here the CDR3 DNA reads TGTGCCAGCTCACCAGCCGGACAGAATCAGCCCCAGCATTTT. This rearrangement joins TRBV18 to TRBJ1-5, with D perhaps matching TRBD1 (6 bases). CDR3 size: 14 residues. The ends were cut back, 2 bases at V and 4 bases at J, with 9 bases in the middle. Per germline, CDR1 KGHSH and CDR2 LQKENI.

The gene calls are TRBV6-5 and TRBJ1-1; D is unresolved. CDR3 length equals 13 residues. Trimming pared 6 bases from V and 6 bases from J, leaving 14 bases between. CDR1 is MNHEY and CDR2 is SVGAGI in the germline V gene. CDR3 DNA: TGTGCCAGCAGCCCCTACCCGGGAGCTGAAGCTTTCTTT. Residues: CASSPYPGAEAFF.

V is TRBV7-9 and J is TRBJ1-4, with 7 bases identical to TRBD1. V gave up 1 base and J gave up 7 bases; unmatched junction bases: 6. Germline CDR1 reads SEHNR; CDR2 reads FQNEAQ (reference sequence). The CDR3 loop spans 15 amino acids. CDR3 protein: CASSLEGTVGEKLFF. CDR3 sequence (DNA): TGTGCCAGCAGCTTAGAAGGGACAGTGGGTGAAAAACTGTTTTTT.

This clone has a single count. The rearrangement joins TRBV24-1 to TRBJ2-1; 7 positions match TRBD2. J was trimmed by 8 bases and V by 6 bases; bases with no gene match: 6. The length of the CDR3 is 13 residues. Germline lookup yields CDR1 KGHDR and CDR2 SFDVKD. Written as DNA, the CDR3 is TGTGCCACCAGTAGCGGGGTAGGGGATGAGCAGTTCTTC. Translation: CATSSGVGDEQFF.

The rearrangement joins TRBV18 to TRBJ2-2; tentatively, D is TRBD1 (5 bases). The germline V gene encodes CDR1 KGHSH and CDR2 LQKENI. V was clipped by 3 bases and J by 7 bases, with 6 bases between them. The CDR3 runs to 12 residues. This chain's CDR3 is CASSPDSGELFF. CDR3 DNA sequence: TGTGCCAGCTCACCTGACAGCGGGGAGCTGTTTTTT.

This chain's CDR3 is CASSSQGRGSYNEQFF. The CDR3 nucleotides are TGCGCCAGCAGCTCGCAGGGGCGGGGGTCCTACAATGAGCAGTTCTTC. The V and J genes are TRBV5-1 and TRBJ2-1, with D possibly TRBD2 on 7 matching bases. CDR3 size: 16 residues. V was cut by 3 bases and J by 1 base, with 14 bases left in between. Germline CDR1 SGHRS, CDR2 YFSETQ.

The chain employs TRBV5-1 and TRBJ1-6; possibly TRBD1 for D (5 bases). The length of the CDR3 is 15 residues. Trimming left V 0 bases short and J 8 bases short, with 12 bases between. Germline V gene data show CDR1 as SGHRS and CDR2 as YFSETQ. The CDR3 nucleotides read TGCGCCAGCAGCTTGGCGGCAGGGTGGGATTCACCCCTCCACTTT. Its protein product is CASSLAAGWDSPLHF.

The rearrangement uses TRBV6-5 and TRBJ1-2; possible D gene TRBD1, 5 bases. The V gene's germline CDR1 is MNHEY and CDR2 SVGAGI. Between the trimmed V and J ends, which lost 0 bases and 4 bases, there was a span of 12 bases. CDR3 length equals 15 residues. DNA of the CDR3: TGTGCCAGCAGTTACTCGGGCAGGGTCGGCTATGGCTACACCTTC. It translates to CASSYSGRVGYGYTF.

This chain connects TRBV5-1 to TRBJ2-3, with 8 bases fitting TRBD2. Germline V gene lookup returns CDR1 SGHRS and CDR2 YFSETQ. J was trimmed by 4 bases and V by 4 bases; bases with no gene match: 8. There are 15 residues in the CDR3. The CDR3 reads CASSPRGGAADTQYF. CDR3 DNA: TGCGCCAGCAGCCCCCGGGGGGGCGCGGCAGATACGCAGTATTTT.

This clone was recorded a few times. V usage is TRBV5-1 and J usage is TRBJ2-1; TRBD2 matches at 9 bases. Trimming removed 0 bases from V and 5 bases from J; junction bases left unmatched: 3. This CDR3 has 15 amino acids. Germline values: CDR1 SGHRS, CDR2 YFSETQ. The CDR3 spells CASSLASSGDNEQFF. CDR3 coding DNA: TGCGCCAGCAGCTTGGCGTCTAGCGGGGACAATGAGCAGTTCTTC.

CDR3 bases: TGCGCCAGCAGCTTCAGTCAGGGGGTCACTGAAGCTTTCTTT. Translated, it gives CASSFSQGVTEAFF. This chain links TRBV5-1 with TRBJ1-1, with 7 bases that match TRBD1. Trimming cost V 2 bases and J 4 bases; bases outside gene matches: 5. This CDR3 comprises 14 residues. Germline loops: CDR1 SGHRS, CDR2 YFSETQ.

The chain recombines TRBV4-2 with TRBJ2-1; the match to TRBD2 covers 13 bases. Germline V gene data show CDR1 as LGHNA and CDR2 as YNFKEQ. This CDR3 has 16 amino acids. Germline trimming cut 3 bases from V and 10 bases from J; bases unmatched to any gene: 9. CDR3 bases: TGTGCCAGCAGCCACCTTACTAGCGGGGGGGCACAAGAGCAGTTCTTC. Translation gives CASSHLTSGGAQEQFF.

The rearrangement uses TRBV5-1 and TRBJ1-1, with TRBD1 identical over 8 bases. The CDR3 has 15 amino acids. The J segment lost 3 bases and the V segment lost 1 base, leaving 5 bases of the junction unmatched. Per germline, CDR1 SGHRS and CDR2 YFSETQ. The CDR3 coding sequence is TGCGCCAGCAGCTTGAGGGACAGGCCCGACACTGAAGCTTTCTTT. It encodes CASSLRDRPDTEAFF. Based on the CDR3 plus reference TRBV5-1 and TRBJ1-1, the full variable domain is KAGVTQTPRYLIKTRGQQVTLSCSPISGHRSVSWYQQTPGQGLQFLFEYFSETQRNKGNFPGRFSGRQFSNSRSEMNVSTLELGDSALYLCASSLRDRPDTEAFFGQGTRLTVV.

The chain couples TRBV28 to TRBJ1-2, with 9 bases identical to TRBD1. Germline V gene lookup returns CDR1 MDHEN and CDR2 SYDVKM. The CDR3 is made up of 15 amino acids. V gave up 2 bases and J gave up 6 bases; unmatched junction bases: 7. The CDR3 region is CASSLTRQGVHGYTF. The CDR3 coding sequence is TGTGCCAGCAGTTTAACCAGACAGGGGGTCCATGGCTACACCTTC.

The chain carries TRBV2 and TRBJ1-2; 7 positions match TRBD1. This CDR3 region has 14 residues. With V trimmed by 0 bases and J by 4 bases, 2 bases remained unmatched. Germline CDR1 SNHLY, CDR2 FYNNEI. For the CDR3, the DNA is TGTGCCAGCAGTGAAGCAAGGACAGGCTATGGCTACACCTTC. It yields the protein CASSEARTGYGYTF.

This sequence joins TRBV6-1 and TRBJ1-2; 7 nucleotides line up with TRBD1. Losses at the gene ends were 0 bases for V and 5 bases for J; bases not matched to a gene: 6. The CDR3 spans 15 residues. Germline V lookup: CDR1 MNHNS, CDR2 SASEGT. The chain's CDR3 is CASSEAIGGSYGYTF. The CDR3 DNA follows: TGTGCCAGCAGTGAAGCGATAGGGGGCAGTTATGGCTACACCTTC.

The CDR3 coding sequence is TGTGCCAGTAGTCCCGGGCCCAGGGCCGGGAACACTGAAGCTTTCTTT. Its protein is CASSPGPRAGNTEAFF. This sequence joins TRBV19 and TRBJ1-1, with a weak D call TRBD1 (5 bases). Germline V gene sequence: CDR1 LNHDA, CDR2 SQIVND (reference sequence). There are 16 residues in the CDR3. V lost 5 bases and J lost 1, with 17 bases in between.

The V gene is TRBV9, the J gene TRBJ2-1; 10 bases line up with TRBD2. Germline trimming cut 0 bases from V and 16 bases from J; bases unmatched to any gene: 10. Looked up from germline, CDR1 is SGDLS and CDR2 is YYNGEE. The CDR3 runs 14 residues. CDR3 region: CASSVVASGGPYFF. The DNA for the CDR3 is TGTGCCAGCAGCGTAGTAGCTAGCGGGGGCCCCTACTTCTTC.

The chain carries TRBV19 and TRBJ2-5; D remains unclear. Trimming cost V 5 bases and J 5 bases, with 12 bases left between them. In germline, CDR1 is LNHDA, CDR2 SQIVND (reference sequence). The CDR3 loop spans 13 amino acids. The DNA for the CDR3 is TGTGCCAGTAGTCCCTTACCGAGGGAGACCCAGTACTTC. It is translated as CASSPLPRETQYF. Supplemented by reference TRBV19 and TRBJ2-5, the full variable domain reads DGGITQSPKYLFRKEGQNVTLSCEQNLNHDAMYWYRQDPGQGLRLIYYSQIVNDFQKGDIAEGYSVSREKKESFPLTVTSAQKNPTAFYLCASSPLPRETQYFGPGTRLLVL.

As regards this clone: The same CDR3 arises from other DNA sequences in this sample as well. J is TRBJ1-2 and V is TRBV12-3 or TRBV12-4, with 9 nucleotides matching TRBD1. The CDR3 spans 13 residues. Germline trimming cut 6 bases from V and 4 bases from J; bases unmatched to any gene: 3. The CDR3 region has the DNA TGTGCCAGCAGATCGACAGGGGGCTATGGCTACACCTTC. Its protein is CASRSTGGYGYTF.

V gene TRBV12-3 or TRBV12-4 combines with J gene TRBJ2-7; D is perhaps TRBD1 (6 bases). V dropped 6 bases and J dropped 2 bases, with 11 bases sitting between them. The CDR3 extends over 13 amino acids. The CDR3 protein is CASRRTVTYEQYF. CDR3 sequence (DNA): TGTGCCAGCAGAAGGACAGTTACCTACGAGCAGTACTTC.

This clone was recorded only once. The chain recombines TRBV5-1 with TRBJ1-4; tentatively, D is TRBD1 (5 bases). V lost 0 bases and J 3 bases, leaving 9 bases between the germline ends. The CDR3 sequence is 15 residues long. The germline V gene encodes CDR1 SGHRS and CDR2 YFSETQ. In DNA, the CDR3 is TGCGCCAGCAGCTTGGCAGAGACAGCTAATGAAAAACTGTTTTTT. It codes for CASSLAETANEKLFF. The variable domain in full, completed from reference TRBV5-1 and TRBJ1-4, reads KAGVTQTPRYLIKTRGQQVTLSCSPISGHRSVSWYQQTPGQGLQFLFEYFSETQRNKGNFPGRFSGRQFSNSRSEMNVSTLELGDSALYLCASSLAETANEKLFFGSGTQLSVL.

This clone was detected once. V usage is TRBV2 and J usage is TRBJ2-2, with a possible D match to TRBD1 (5 bases). CDR1 and CDR2 from the germline V gene are SNHLY and FYNNEI. V lost 3 bases and J 1 base, leaving 15 bases between the germline ends. The CDR3 totals 17 residues. The CDR3: CASSDFLWGRNTGELFF. The CDR3 DNA follows: TGTGCCAGCAGTGATTTCCTTTGGGGCCGGAACACCGGGGAGCTGTTTTTT.